These T cell receptor beta chains were read from a single sample in a study of T cells in Graves' hyperthyroidism and ophthalmopathy. TCRdb used MiXCR to reprocess the multiplex PCR reads, holding one entry per CDR3 protein. The sample gives roughly 580,000 distinct CDR3 sequences, 11% to 15% of which show up once; under 7% is in the top ten. Input material: blood. All receptors derive from a woman in her twenties or thirties with Graves' hyperthyroidism that later progressed to Graves' ophthalmopathy. CDR3s include the opening cysteine and the closing phenylalanine or tryptophan. The order of the fields is CDR3 protein, CDR3 DNA, D gene, J gene, V gene, CDR3 length, clone size. A D gene is named only where the DNA matches it firmly. Clone size is given for some rows only: seen once, a few or many times, or a class if the clone is expanded.

CDR3aa: CASRPTGQGNYGYTF
CDR3nt: TGTGCCAGTAGACCTACCGGACAGGGGAACTATGGCTACACCTTC
d_gene: TRBD1
j_gene: TRBJ1-2
v_gene: TRBV19
len: 15
abundance: many

CDR3aa: CAITGEGGPMNTGELFF
CDR3nt: TGTGCCATCACCGGCGAAGGAGGACCGATGAACACCGGGGAGCTGTTTTTT
d_gene: NA
j_gene: TRBJ2-2
v_gene: TRBV10-3
len: 17
abundance: many

CDR3aa: CASSLGQPSEQYF
CDR3nt: TGTGCCAGCAGCTTAGGACAGCCTTCCGAGCAGTACTTC
d_gene: NA
j_gene: TRBJ2-7
v_gene: TRBV13
len: 13
abundance: NA

CDR3aa: CATSGPADPYEQYF
CDR3nt: TGTGCCACCAGTGGGCCAGCGGATCCCTACGAGCAGTACTTC
d_gene: NA
j_gene: TRBJ2-7
v_gene: TRBV24-1
len: 14
abundance: many

CDR3aa: CSVEGLDGYTF
CDR3nt: TGCAGCGTTGAAGGGTTGGATGGCTACACCTTC
d_gene: NA
j_gene: TRBJ1-2
v_gene: TRBV29-1
len: 11
abundance: few

CDR3aa: CAGATGRAGSYNEQFF
CDR3nt: TGTGCCGGAGCGACCGGGAGGGCCGGATCCTACAATGAGCAGTTCTTC
d_gene: TRBD2
j_gene: TRBJ2-1
v_gene: TRBV7-9
len: 16
abundance: NA

CDR3aa: CSAREPAGGPQETQYF
CDR3nt: TGCAGTGCTAGAGAACCAGCGGGAGGGCCCCAGGAGACCCAGTACTTC
d_gene: TRBD2
j_gene: TRBJ2-5
v_gene: TRBV20-1
len: 16
abundance: NA

CDR3aa: CASREGGASSYEQYF
CDR3nt: TGTGCCAGCCGCGAGGGCGGGGCCAGCTCCTACGAGCAGTACTTC
d_gene: NA
j_gene: TRBJ2-7
v_gene: TRBV2
len: 15
abundance: many

CDR3aa: CSASIAGTSGNNEQFF
CDR3nt: TGCAGTGCTAGTATCGCCGGGACTAGCGGAAACAATGAGCAGTTCTTC
d_gene: TRBD2
j_gene: TRBJ2-1
v_gene: TRBV20-1
len: 16
abundance: NA

CDR3aa: CASSPPSRGNTEAFF
CDR3nt: TGTGCCAGCAGCCCGCCCAGCCGGGGGAACACTGAAGCTTTCTTT
d_gene: NA
j_gene: TRBJ1-1
v_gene: TRBV14
len: 15
abundance: NA

CDR3aa: CASILGQGAGEQYF
CDR3nt: TGTGCCAGCATCCTCGGACAGGGGGCGGGGGAGCAGTACTTC
d_gene: TRBD1
j_gene: TRBJ2-7
v_gene: TRBV28
len: 14
abundance: many

CDR3aa: CASSYSSFGGGYTF
CDR3nt: TGTGCCAGCAGTTACTCATCGTTTGGCGGAGGCTACACCTTC
d_gene: NA
j_gene: TRBJ1-2
v_gene: TRBV6-6
len: 14
abundance: NA

CDR3aa: CASSLGQLRTDTQYF
CDR3nt: TGTGCCAGCAGCCTCGGACAGCTACGCACAGATACGCAGTATTTT
d_gene: NA
j_gene: TRBJ2-3
v_gene: TRBV28
len: 15
abundance: NA

CDR3aa: CASSQAILGAGGYNEQFF
CDR3nt: TGTGCCAGCAGCCAAGCAATTTTGGGAGCGGGAGGGTACAATGAGCAGTTCTTC
d_gene: TRBD2
j_gene: TRBJ2-1
v_gene: TRBV3-1
len: 18
abundance: NA

CDR3aa: CAAHGGEAYEQYF
CDR3nt: TGTGCCGCTCATGGTGGCGAAGCCTACGAGCAGTACTTC
d_gene: NA
j_gene: TRBJ2-7
v_gene: TRBV6-2/TRBV6-3
len: 13
abundance: few

CDR3aa: CASSNESGSSEQYF
CDR3nt: TGTGCCAGCAGTAACGAGTCGGGATCCTCGGAGCAGTACTTC
d_gene: NA
j_gene: TRBJ2-7
v_gene: TRBV6-1
len: 14
abundance: many

CDR3aa: CAWSKGQANTEAFF
CDR3nt: TGTGCCTGGAGTAAGGGACAGGCCAACACTGAAGCTTTCTTT
d_gene: TRBD1
j_gene: TRBJ1-1
v_gene: TRBV30
len: 14
abundance: many

CDR3aa: CASRGTYGGEKFF
CDR3nt: TGTGCCAGTAGGGGGACTTATGGTGGTGAAAAGTTCTTC
d_gene: NA
j_gene: TRBJ2-1
v_gene: TRBV19
len: 13
abundance: many

CDR3aa: CAWSAQGPGELFF
CDR3nt: TGTGCCTGGAGTGCGCAGGGCCCCGGGGAGCTGTTTTTT
d_gene: NA
j_gene: TRBJ2-2
v_gene: TRBV30
len: 13
abundance: few

CDR3aa: CASSLDGPRTGELFF
CDR3nt: TGTGCCAGCAGCTTAGATGGGCCACGGACCGGGGAGCTGTTTTTT
d_gene: NA
j_gene: TRBJ2-2
v_gene: TRBV7-9
len: 15
abundance: many